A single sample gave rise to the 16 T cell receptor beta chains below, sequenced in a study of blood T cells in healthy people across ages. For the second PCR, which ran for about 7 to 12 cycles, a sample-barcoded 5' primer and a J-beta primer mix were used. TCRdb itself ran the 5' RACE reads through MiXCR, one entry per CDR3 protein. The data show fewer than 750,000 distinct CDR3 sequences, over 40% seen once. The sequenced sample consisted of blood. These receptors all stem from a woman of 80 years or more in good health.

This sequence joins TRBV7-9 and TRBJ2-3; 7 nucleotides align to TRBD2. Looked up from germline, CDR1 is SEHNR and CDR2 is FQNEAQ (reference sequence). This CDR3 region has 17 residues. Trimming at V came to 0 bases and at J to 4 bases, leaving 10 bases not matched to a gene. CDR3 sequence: CASSLAGGGDVPDTQYF. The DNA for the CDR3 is TGTGCCAGCAGCTTAGCTGGCGGGGGAGACGTACCAGATACGCAGTATTTT.

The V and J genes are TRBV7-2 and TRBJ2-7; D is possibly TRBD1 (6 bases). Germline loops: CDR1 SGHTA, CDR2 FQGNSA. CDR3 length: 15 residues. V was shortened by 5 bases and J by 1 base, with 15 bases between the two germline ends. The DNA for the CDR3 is TGTGCCAGCAGCCCAGGACAGACAGCTTCCTACGAGCAGTACTTC. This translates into CASSPGQTASYEQYF.

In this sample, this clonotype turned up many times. The CDR3 DNA follows: TGCGCCAGCAGCACGGGACTCTCCTACGAGCAGTACTTC. It codes for CASSTGLSYEQYF. This sequence joins TRBV5-1 and TRBJ2-7; a weak D match, TRBD2 (6 bases). This CDR3 has 13 residues. Between the trimmed V and J ends, which lost 4 bases and 0 bases, there was a span of 8 bases. Per germline, CDR1 SGHRS and CDR2 YFSETQ. Filled out from reference TRBV5-1 and TRBJ2-7, the complete variable domain reads KAGVTQTPRYLIKTRGQQVTLSCSPISGHRSVSWYQQTPGQGLQFLFEYFSETQRNKGNFPGRFSGRQFSNSRSEMNVSTLELGDSALYLCASSTGLSYEQYFGPGTRLTVT.

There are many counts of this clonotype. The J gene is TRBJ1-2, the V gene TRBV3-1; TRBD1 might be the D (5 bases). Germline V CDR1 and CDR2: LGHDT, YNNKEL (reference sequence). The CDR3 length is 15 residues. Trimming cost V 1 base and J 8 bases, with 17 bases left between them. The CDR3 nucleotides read TGTGCCAGCAGCCAAGTGTCCAGGGTAATGCGAGGCTACACCTTC. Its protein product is CASSQVSRVMRGYTF.

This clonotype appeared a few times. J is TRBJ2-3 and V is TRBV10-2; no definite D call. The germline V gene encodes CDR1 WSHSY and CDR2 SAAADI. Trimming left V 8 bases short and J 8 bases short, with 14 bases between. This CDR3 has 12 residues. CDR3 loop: CASSYSQVTQYF. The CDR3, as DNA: TGCGCCAGCTCTTATTCACAAGTTACGCAGTATTTT.

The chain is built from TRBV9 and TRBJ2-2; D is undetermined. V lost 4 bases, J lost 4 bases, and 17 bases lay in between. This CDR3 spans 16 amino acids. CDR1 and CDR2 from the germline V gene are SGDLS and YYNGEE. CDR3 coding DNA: TGTGCCAGCAGCCCCGCTAGGTCACTGTCCACCGGGGAGCTGTTTTTT. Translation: CASSPARSLSTGELFF. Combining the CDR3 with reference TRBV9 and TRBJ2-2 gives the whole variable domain DSGVTQTPKHLITATGQRVTLRCSPRSGDLSVYWYQQSLDQGLQFLIQYYNGEERAKGNILERFSAQQFPDLHSELNLSSLELGDSALYFCASSPARSLSTGELFFGEGSRLTVL.

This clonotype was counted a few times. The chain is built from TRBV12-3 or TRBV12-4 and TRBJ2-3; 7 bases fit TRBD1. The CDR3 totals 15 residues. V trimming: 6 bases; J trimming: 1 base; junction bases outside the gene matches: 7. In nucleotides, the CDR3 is TGTGCCAGCAGAGCGACAGGGCGAGGCACAGATACGCAGTATTTT. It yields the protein CASRATGRGTDTQYF.

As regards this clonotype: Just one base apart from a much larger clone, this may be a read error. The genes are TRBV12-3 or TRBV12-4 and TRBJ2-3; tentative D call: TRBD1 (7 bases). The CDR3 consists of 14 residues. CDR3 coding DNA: TGTGCCGGCAGGGGGGACAGAAACACAGATACGCAGTATTTT. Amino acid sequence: CAGRGDRNTDTQYF.

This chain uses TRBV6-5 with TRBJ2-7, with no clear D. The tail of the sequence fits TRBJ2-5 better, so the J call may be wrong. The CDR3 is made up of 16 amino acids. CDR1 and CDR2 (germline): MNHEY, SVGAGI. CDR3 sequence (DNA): TGTGCCAGCAGGAGACCTGGCCGGAATCCGGCGGAGACCCAGTACTTC. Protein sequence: CASRRPGRNPAETQYF.

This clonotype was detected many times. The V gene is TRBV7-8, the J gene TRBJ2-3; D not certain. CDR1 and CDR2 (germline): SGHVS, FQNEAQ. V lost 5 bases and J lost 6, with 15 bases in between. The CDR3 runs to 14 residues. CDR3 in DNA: TGTGCCAGCAGCGCTGGCTCCTATCGGGATACGCAGTATTTT. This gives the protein CASSAGSYRDTQYF.

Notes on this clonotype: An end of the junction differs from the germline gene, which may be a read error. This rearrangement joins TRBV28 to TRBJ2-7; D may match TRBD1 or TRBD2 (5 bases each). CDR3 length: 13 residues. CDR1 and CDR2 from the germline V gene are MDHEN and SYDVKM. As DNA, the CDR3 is TGTGCCAGCAGTTTAACAGGACTCTACAAGCAGTACTTC. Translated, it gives CASSLTGLYKQYF.

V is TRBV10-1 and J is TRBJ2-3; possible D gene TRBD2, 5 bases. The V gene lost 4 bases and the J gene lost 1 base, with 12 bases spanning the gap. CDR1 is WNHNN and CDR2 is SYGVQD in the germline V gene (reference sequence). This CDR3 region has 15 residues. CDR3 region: CASSVAGDGTDTQYF. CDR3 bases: TGCGCCAGCAGTGTGGCCGGGGATGGCACAGATACGCAGTATTTT.

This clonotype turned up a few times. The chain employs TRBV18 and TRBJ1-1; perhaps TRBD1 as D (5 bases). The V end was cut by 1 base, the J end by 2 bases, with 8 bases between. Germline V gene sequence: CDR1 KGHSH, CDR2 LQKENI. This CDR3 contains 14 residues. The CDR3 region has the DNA TGTGCCAGCTCACCACTGCGGGGCAACACTGAAGCTTTCTTT. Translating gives CASSPLRGNTEAFF.

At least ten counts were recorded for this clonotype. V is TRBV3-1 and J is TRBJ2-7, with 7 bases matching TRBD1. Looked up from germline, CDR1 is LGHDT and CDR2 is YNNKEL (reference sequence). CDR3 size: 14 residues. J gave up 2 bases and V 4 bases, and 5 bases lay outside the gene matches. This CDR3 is CASSPRQGPYEQYF. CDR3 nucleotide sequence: TGTGCCAGCAGCCCTAGACAGGGTCCCTACGAGCAGTACTTC.

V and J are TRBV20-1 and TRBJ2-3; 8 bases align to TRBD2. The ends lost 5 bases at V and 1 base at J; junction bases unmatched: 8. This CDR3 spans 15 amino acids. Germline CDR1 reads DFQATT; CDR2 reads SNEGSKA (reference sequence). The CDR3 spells CSARIAGRGTDTQYF. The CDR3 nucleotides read TGCAGTGCTCGGATAGCGGGGAGGGGCACAGATACGCAGTATTTT.

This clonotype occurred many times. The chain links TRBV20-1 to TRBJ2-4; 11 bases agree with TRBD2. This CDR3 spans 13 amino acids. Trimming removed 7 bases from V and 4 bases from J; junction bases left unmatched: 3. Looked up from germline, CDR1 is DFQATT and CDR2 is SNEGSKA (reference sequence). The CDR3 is CSVAGGIKNIQYF. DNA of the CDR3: TGCAGTGTAGCGGGAGGGATAAAAAACATTCAGTACTTC.